The 18 T cell receptor beta chains below come from one sample, sequenced in a study of cytomegalovirus exposure and HLA in healthy donors. The PCR was carried out with 60 Vbeta primers and 13 Jbeta primers. TCRdb's table, derived via immunoSEQ multiplex PCR, lists solely in-frame clones and lacks some. The sample shows more than 85,000 clones, roughly two thirds of them seen only once. The sequenced material came from PBMCs. All receptors derive from a female donor in good health and CMV-seronegative.

The chain carries TRBV11-3 and TRBJ1-6; 7 bases match TRBD1. The CDR3 loop spans 16 amino acids. The V segment lost 0 bases and the J segment 6 bases; nucleotides outside the gene matches: 5. Germline assignment: CDR1 SGHNT and CDR2 YENEEA. This CDR3 reads CASSLDSTGSNSPLHF. As DNA, the CDR3 is TGTGCCAGCAGCTTAGACTCGACAGGGAGTAATTCACCCCTCCACTTT.

In this sample, this clone turned up a few times. The chain is built from TRBV30 and TRBJ2-5; D is possibly TRBD1 (6 bases). This CDR3 comprises 15 residues. Per the germline V gene, CDR1 is GTSNPN and CDR2 is SVGIG (reference sequence). Trimming shortened V by 3 bases and J by 1 base, and 15 bases separated the two germline ends. The DNA of the CDR3 is TGTGCCTGGAGCCAGGGGACCGGGCCCCAAGAGACCCAGTACTTC. Protein sequence: CAWSQGTGPQETQYF.

The DNA for the CDR3 is TGTGCCAGCCCATGCAGGTACTGCTATGGCTACACCTTC. Translating gives CASPCRYCYGYTF. This chain links TRBV27 with TRBJ1-2; no firm D call. Germline CDR1 and CDR2: MNHEY and SMNVEV (reference sequence). The CDR3 runs to 13 residues. V lost 8 bases to trimming and J lost 4 bases, with 14 bases between them.

The chain combines TRBV27 with TRBJ1-4, with TRBD1 identical over 7 bases. The ends lost 9 bases at V and 5 bases at J; junction bases unmatched: 6. The length of the CDR3 is 13 residues. CDR1 is MNHEY, CDR2 SMNVEV, per germline (reference sequence). As DNA, the CDR3 is TGTGCCAGTATAACAGGGGCAAATGAAAAACTGTTTTTT. Translated: CASITGANEKLFF.

This chain links TRBV6-1 with TRBJ2-7; 9 nucleotides agree with TRBD2. Germline lookup yields CDR1 MNHNS and CDR2 SASEGT. The ends lost 1 base at V and 2 bases at J; junction bases unmatched: 3. This CDR3 is built from 15 residues. CDR3 region: CASSEGLADAYEQYF. The CDR3 DNA reads as TGTGCCAGCAGTGAAGGACTAGCGGACGCCTACGAGCAGTACTTC.

This chain connects TRBV7-6 to TRBJ2-7; 8 bases match TRBD1. CDR3 length: 13 residues. Unmatched junction bases numbered 5, after V lost 5 bases and J lost 5 bases. Germline loops: CDR1 SGHVS, CDR2 FNYEAQ. CDR3 region: CASSEDRVHEQYF. CDR3 DNA: TGTGCCAGCAGCGAGGACAGGGTCCACGAGCAGTACTTC.

V is TRBV6-4 and J is TRBJ2-3; D unclear. CDR1 and CDR2 from the germline V gene are MRHNA and SNTAGT. V lost 0 bases and J lost 0, with 10 bases in between. The CDR3 covers 16 residues. DNA of the CDR3: TGTGCCAGCAGTGACTCTCCACCAACTAGCACAGATACGCAGTATTTT. This sequence encodes CASSDSPPTSTDTQYF.

The chain couples TRBV28 to TRBJ2-7; TRBD1 agrees at 9 bases. This CDR3 has 14 amino acids. Unmatched junction bases numbered 3, after V lost 2 bases and J lost 4 bases. CDR1 and CDR2 (germline): MDHEN, SYDVKM. CDR3 in amino acids: CASSLRGQGYEQYF. CDR3 nucleotide sequence: TGTGCCAGCAGTTTACGGGGACAGGGTTACGAGCAGTACTTC.

This chain links TRBV6-1 with TRBJ2-5; TRBD2 agrees at 14 bases. Near its end, the DNA agrees better with TRBJ2-7, so the J call may be wrong. The length of the CDR3 is 16 residues. Germline loops: CDR1 MNHNS, CDR2 SASEGT. The chain's CDR3 is CASSDGTSGSFDEQYF. The CDR3 nucleotides read TGTGCCAGCAGTGACGGGACTAGCGGGAGCTTCGACGAGCAGTACTTC.

This clone was observed a few times. CDR3 sequence reads: CASSSTGHEQYF. CDR3 coding DNA: TGTGCCAGCAGCTCGACAGGGCACGAGCAGTACTTC. This rearrangement joins TRBV7-3 to TRBJ2-7; 7 positions agree with TRBD1. V lost 4 bases and J lost 5; bases outside the gene matches: 2. The germline V gene has CDR1 SGHTA and CDR2 FQGTGA. There are 12 residues in the CDR3.

V is TRBV9 and J is TRBJ2-3, with TRBD2 matching over 7 bases. This CDR3 spans 17 amino acids. Germline V CDR1 and CDR2: SGDLS, YYNGEE. V lost 4 bases, J lost 2 bases, and 13 bases stayed unmatched. CDR3 nucleotides: TGTGCCAGCAGCCCCAGAGGTTTGGGACTACTCACAGATACGCAGTATTTT. This codes for CASSPRGLGLLTDTQYF.

This chain uses TRBV7-9 with TRBJ2-2; D not certain. Trimming cost V 5 bases and J 7 bases, with 17 bases left between them. Germline CDR1 SEHNR, CDR2 FQNEAQ (reference sequence). The CDR3 is 15 amino acids. CDR3 in amino acids: CASSPPESNDGELFF. The CDR3 DNA is TGTGCCAGCAGCCCGCCGGAGAGCAATGACGGGGAGCTGTTTTTT.

The chain is built from TRBV11-2 and TRBJ2-5, with D perhaps TRBD2 (6 bases). Deletions cut 5 bases from V and 2 bases from J, with 9 bases between. The length of the CDR3 is 13 residues. Germline assignment: CDR1 SGHAT and CDR2 FQNNGV. CDR3 sequence: CASSTGLQETQYF. The CDR3 nucleotides are TGTGCCAGCAGCACCGGACTACAAGAGACCCAGTACTTC.

The CDR3 protein is CASSPGRGGGNTQYF. In DNA, the CDR3 is TGTGCCAGCAGCCCGGGCCGGGGGGGCGGAAATACGCAGTATTTT. The chain employs TRBV5-4 and TRBJ2-3; 8 positions match TRBD2. Germline V gene lookup returns CDR1 SGHNT and CDR2 YYREEE (reference sequence). The CDR3 covers 15 residues. V shed 4 bases and J 7 bases; nucleotides not matched to a gene: 11. Full variable domain (outside the CDR3, taken from reference TRBV5-4 and TRBJ2-3): ETGVTQSPTHLIKTRGQQVTLRCSSQSGHNTVSWYQQALGQGPQFIFQYYREEENGRGNFPPRFSGLQFPNYSSELNVNALELDDSALYLCASSPGRGGGNTQYFGPGTRLTVL.

The V and J genes are TRBV6-5 and TRBJ2-1; D perhaps matches TRBD1 (6 bases). Germline values: CDR1 MNHEY, CDR2 SVGAGI. V lost 7 bases and J 10 bases, leaving 20 bases between the germline ends. CDR3 length equals 14 residues. CDR3 sequence: CASIRSPGEGEQFF. CDR3 sequence (DNA): TGTGCCAGCATCAGATCACCAGGGGAAGGGGAGCAGTTCTTC.

The chain couples TRBV4-3 to TRBJ2-1, with TRBD2 matching over 12 bases. The CDR3 extends over 16 amino acids. J gave up 3 bases and V 1 base, and 1 base lay outside the gene matches. The germline V gene has CDR1 LGHNA and CDR2 YSLEER. CDR3 sequence: CASSQGTSGDYNEQFF. The CDR3 bases are TGCGCCAGCAGCCAAGGGACTAGCGGGGACTACAATGAGCAGTTCTTC.

The chain employs TRBV5-1 and TRBJ1-1; D gene unclear. Germline values: CDR1 SGHRS, CDR2 YFSETQ. The length of the CDR3 is 13 residues. V was pared by 1 base and J by 6 bases, with 10 bases between. The CDR3 nucleotides read TGCGCCAGCAGCTTGAGAGGGCGGGCTGAAGCTTTCTTT. Its protein is CASSLRGRAEAFF.

The rearrangement joins TRBV18 to TRBJ1-5, with D possibly TRBD1 on 6 matching bases. Looked up from germline, CDR1 is KGHSH and CDR2 is LQKENI. V lost 0 bases and J 6 bases, leaving 6 bases between the germline ends. The CDR3 contains 13 residues. Here the CDR3 DNA reads TGTGCCAGCTCACCACCCAGGGGTCAGCCCCAGCATTTT. This gives the protein CASSPPRGQPQHF.